The clone carrying this T cell receptor beta chain was counted only a few times. This entry belongs to a study of blood T cells in healthy people across ages. A second PCR, run for roughly 7 to 12 cycles, used a sample-barcoded 5' primer plus a J-beta primer mix. In TCRdb, the 5' RACE reads were re-called with MiXCR into one record per CDR3 protein. The sample consists of 650,000 to 900,000 distinct CDR3 sequences, approximately 67% of them appearing once. The CDR3 spans 14 residues. V was pared by 3 bases and J by 3 bases, with 9 bases between. In germline, CDR1 is DFQATT, CDR2 SNEGSKA (reference sequence). Donors each provided 7.5 to 10 milliliters of peripheral blood.

The sequence came from a man aged 25 to 40 in good health. Sequencing was performed on blood. The chain combines TRBV20-1 with TRBJ2-6; perhaps D is TRBD1 or TRBD2 (6 bases each). DNA of the CDR3: TGCAGTGCTAGTCGGGGGCGTGGGGCCAACGTCCTGACTTTC. This codes for CSASRGRGANVLTF.